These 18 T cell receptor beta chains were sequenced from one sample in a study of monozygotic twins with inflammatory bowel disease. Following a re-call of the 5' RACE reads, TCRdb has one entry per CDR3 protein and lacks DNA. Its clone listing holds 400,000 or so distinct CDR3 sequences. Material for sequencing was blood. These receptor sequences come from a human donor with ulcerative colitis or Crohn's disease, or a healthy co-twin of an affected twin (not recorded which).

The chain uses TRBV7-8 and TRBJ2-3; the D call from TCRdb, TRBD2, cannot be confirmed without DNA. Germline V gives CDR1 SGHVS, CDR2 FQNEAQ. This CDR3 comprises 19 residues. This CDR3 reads CASRKRGLAGGPSTDTQYF.

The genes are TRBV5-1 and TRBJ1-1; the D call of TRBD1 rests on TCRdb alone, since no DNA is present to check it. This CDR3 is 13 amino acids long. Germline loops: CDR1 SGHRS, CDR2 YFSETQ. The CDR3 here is CASSETGVTEAFF.

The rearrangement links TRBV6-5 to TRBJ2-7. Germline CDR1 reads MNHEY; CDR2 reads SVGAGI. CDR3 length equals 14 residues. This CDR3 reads CASSYSIFGYEQYF.

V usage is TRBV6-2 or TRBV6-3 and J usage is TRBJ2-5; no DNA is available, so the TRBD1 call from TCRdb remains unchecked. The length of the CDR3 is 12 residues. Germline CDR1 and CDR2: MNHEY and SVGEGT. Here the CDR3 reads CASSDQSGTQYF.

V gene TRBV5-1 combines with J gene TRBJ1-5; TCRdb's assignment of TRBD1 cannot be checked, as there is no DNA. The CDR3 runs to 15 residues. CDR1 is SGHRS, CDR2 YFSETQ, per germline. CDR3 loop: CASSLYQGPNQPQHF.

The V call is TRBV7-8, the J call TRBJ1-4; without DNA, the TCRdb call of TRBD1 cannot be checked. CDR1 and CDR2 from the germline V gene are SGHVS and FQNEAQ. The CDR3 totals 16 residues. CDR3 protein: CASSLEGTYTLEKLFF.

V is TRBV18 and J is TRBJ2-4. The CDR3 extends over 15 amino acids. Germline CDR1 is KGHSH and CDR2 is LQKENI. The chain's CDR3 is CASSPGEGAKNIQYF.

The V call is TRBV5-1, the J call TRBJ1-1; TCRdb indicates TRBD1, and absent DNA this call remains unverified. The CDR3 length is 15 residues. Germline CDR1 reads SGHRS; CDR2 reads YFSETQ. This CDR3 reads CASSLLGPLISKAFF.

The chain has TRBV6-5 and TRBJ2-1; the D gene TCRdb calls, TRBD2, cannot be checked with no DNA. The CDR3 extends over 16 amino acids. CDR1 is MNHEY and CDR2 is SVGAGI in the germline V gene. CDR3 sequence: CASSYRAGGTWGEQFF.

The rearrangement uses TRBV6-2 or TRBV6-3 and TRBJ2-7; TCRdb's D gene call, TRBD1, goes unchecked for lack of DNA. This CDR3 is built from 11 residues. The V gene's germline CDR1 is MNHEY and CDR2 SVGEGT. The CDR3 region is CASKGGYEQYF.

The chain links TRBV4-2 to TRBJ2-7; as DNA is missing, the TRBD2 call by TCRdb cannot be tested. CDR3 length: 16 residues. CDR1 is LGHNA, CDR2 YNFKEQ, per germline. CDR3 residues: CASSQGGLAVPYEQYF.

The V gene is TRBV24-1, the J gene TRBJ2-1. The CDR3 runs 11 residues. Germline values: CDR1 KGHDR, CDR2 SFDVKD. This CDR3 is CATEKDNEQFF.

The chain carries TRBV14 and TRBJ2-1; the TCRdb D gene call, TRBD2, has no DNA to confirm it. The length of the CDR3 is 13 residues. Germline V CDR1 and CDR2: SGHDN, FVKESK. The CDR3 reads CASSPGEGRVRFF.

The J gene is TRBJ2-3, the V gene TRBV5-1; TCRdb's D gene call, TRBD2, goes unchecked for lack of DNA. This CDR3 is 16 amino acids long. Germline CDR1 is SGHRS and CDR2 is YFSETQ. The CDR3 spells CASSDLAGGNTDTQYF.

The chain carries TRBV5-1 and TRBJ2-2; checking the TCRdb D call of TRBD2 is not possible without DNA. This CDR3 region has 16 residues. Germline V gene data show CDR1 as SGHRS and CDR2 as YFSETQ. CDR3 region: CASSFSGGPTTGELFF.

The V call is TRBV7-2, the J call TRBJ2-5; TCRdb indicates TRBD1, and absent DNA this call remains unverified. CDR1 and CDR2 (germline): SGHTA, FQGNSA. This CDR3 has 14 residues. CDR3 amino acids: CASSPTGERETQYF.

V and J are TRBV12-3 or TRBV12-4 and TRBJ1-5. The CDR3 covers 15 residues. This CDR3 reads CASSFKRGTNQPQHF.

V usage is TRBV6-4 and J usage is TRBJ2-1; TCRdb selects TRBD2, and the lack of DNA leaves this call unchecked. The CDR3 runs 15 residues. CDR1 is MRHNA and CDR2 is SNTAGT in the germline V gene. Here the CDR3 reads CASSERGSSYNEQFF.